This T cell receptor beta chain emerged from a study of OX40 agonist ivuxolimab in advanced cancers. In the study overall: Clinicians treated patients with ivuxolimab, an agonistic anti-OX40 (CD134) antibody. It was permissible to have had prior anti-PD-1, anti-PD-L1 or anti-CTLA-4 therapy, and around 43% had some.

Per germline, CDR1 SGHNT and CDR2 YYREEE (reference sequence). There are 14 residues in the CDR3. Trimming took 4 bases from V and 1 from J; bases not matched to a gene: 5. Patients were excluded for autoimmune disease history or systemic immunosuppression. Sequencing used immunoSEQ multiplex PCR; TCRdb keeps in-frame clones, though not all of them. The sample has more than 9,000 clones; about three quarters are singletons. This clonotype was sampled from an adult with an advanced solid tumor such as melanoma, head and neck, liver or kidney cancer. This rearrangement joins TRBV5-4 to TRBJ2-7; 7 nucleotides match TRBD1. The material sequenced was CD4+ or CD8+ T cells sorted from blood, taken in a trial of the OX40 agonist ivuxolimab. CDR3 protein: CASSPMTGSYEQYF. Here the CDR3 DNA reads TGTGCCAGCAGCCCAATGACAGGGTCCTACGAGCAGTACTTC.